This T cell receptor beta chain was sequenced during a study of T-cell memory formation after mild COVID-19 (dated by TCRdb to about 2021). Background for the entire study: TCR sequence clusters from the two donors were found to be largely donor specific. Two young, previously healthy adult volunteers made up the cohort, one male and one female. T-cell clones expanding and contracting after mild COVID-19 in a couple of donors were tracked by longitudinal TCRalpha and TCRbeta repertoire sequencing. What the study reported, not specific to this receptor: Some responding clones were detected in pre-infection memory, which suggested that pre-existing cross-reactive memory T cells had joined the SARS-CoV-2 response. The second-wave clones that peaked on day 37 were not confirmed to be SARS-CoV-2 specific. Contracting CD4+ clones appeared mostly in the CM and EM memory subsets, whereas CD8+ clones were enriched in EMRA. The study included only a couple of mild cases, and larger cohorts that include severe cases with pre-infection samples were judged to be necessary. Clones contracting from day 15 to 85 had balanced CD4/CD8 phenotypes, while a second wave expanding from day 15 to 37 was biased towards CD4+.

Sequencing was performed on an Illumina NovaSeq 6000. TCRalpha and TCRbeta cDNA libraries were built by 5'RACE with constant-segment primers, adding sample barcodes and unique molecular identifiers. RNA was extracted from every sample with Trizol reagent. Libraries were amplified in two PCR steps, with a second sample barcode and Illumina TruSeq adapters added in the second step. The libraries were sequenced on an Illumina NovaSeq using 2 x 150 bp paired-end reads. The study's processing was this. Demultiplexing of reads and collapsing into UMI-guided consensus sequences were performed with migec v1.2.7. Using mixcr v2.1.11, UMI consensuses were aligned to TRA and TRB V and J templates and then assembled into clonotypes. A clonotype was counted as expanded or contracted only if both edgeR and NoisET called the change significant, with noise models trained on biological replicates. For edgeR calls, a false discovery rate-adjusted p below 0.01 and a log2 fold-change threshold of 1 were applied. As an exploratory analysis of dynamics, PCA with hierarchical clustering was applied to max-normalized trajectories of the 1000 most abundant clonotypes. Each responding clone was given a CD4 or CD8 phenotype based on the CD4+ and CD8+ repertoires, which had been sequenced separately. TCRdb trimmed public reads at Q25 via fastp, called clones via MiXCR and kept in-frame beta chains. Here each entry gathers all rows of one CDR3 protein and keeps the most common genes and DNA. TCRdb's processing, not the study's, gives the V and J calls here. Here the sample has under 300,000 distinct CDR3 sequences; 15% to 20% occur a single time. The ten largest clones take up 23% of the sample.

Ficoll-Paque density gradient centrifugation was the method used to isolate PBMCs. Trimming takes 8 bases from V and 2 bases from J, and the germline ends sit 21 bases apart. From a lookup of the germline V gene, CDR1 and CDR2 are SGHAT and FQNNGV. The CDR3 spans 16 residues, from the cysteine through the phenylalanine. Of all the DNA, just the CDR3 is kept, 48 bases in frame from base 1. Turning to this clonotype: The specificity of this receptor is unknown. There are no base qualities to consult, and no much larger clone falls within one base.

The receptor was isolated from a man aged 18 to 30 who had mild COVID-19 (a few samples of this study predate the infection). The sample titles of this study are shuffled in the database, so cell type and time point are left out; the donor was told from shared clones. Specimen: PBMCs or a T cell subset sorted from them (not recorded which). The rearrangement joined TRBV11-2 to TRBJ2-5; matching of 5 bases hints at TRBD1 as the D gene. The CDR3 has the sequence CASSSRVSFQQETQYF. The DNA sequence is TGTGCCAGCTCCTCCAGGGTCTCCTTCCAACAAGAGACCCAGTACTTC.